Each of the 21 T cell receptor beta chains below was sequenced from the same sample in a study of blood T cell repertoires in COVID-19. Assay used: immunoSEQ multiplex PCR; TCRdb lists only in-frame clones, some missing. Here the sample spans 150,000 to 200,000 clones, 84% being singletons. The material sequenced was peripheral blood. These receptors came from a woman in her 70s with COVID-19, enrolled during active disease.

The chain is built from TRBV18 and TRBJ1-5; 10 nucleotides align to TRBD1. The V segment lost 3 bases and the J segment 12 bases; nucleotides outside the gene matches: 5. The CDR3 runs 13 residues. Per germline, CDR1 KGHSH and CDR2 LQKENI. In DNA form, the CDR3 reads TGTGCCAGCTCACCGGGACAGGGGAAAGACCAGCATTTT. It yields the protein CASSPGQGKDQHF.

The rearrangement links TRBV5-1 to TRBJ2-1; 11 bases are shared with TRBD2. From germline, CDR1 is SGHRS and CDR2 YFSETQ. The CDR3 is 15 residues long. V was clipped by 2 bases and J by 8 bases; unmatched bases: 6. The CDR3 loop reads CASSFGTSGSYEQFF. CDR3 coding DNA: TGCGCCAGCAGCTTTGGTACTAGCGGGAGCTATGAGCAGTTCTTC.

This chain joins TRBV5-5 and TRBJ2-1; 7 bases map to TRBD2. V lost 5 bases, J lost 5 bases, and 4 bases stayed unmatched. CDR3 length: 13 amino acids. Germline CDR1 is SGHKS and CDR2 is YYEKEE (reference sequence). The CDR3 loop is CASSPTSHNEQFF. The CDR3 region has the DNA TGTGCCAGCAGTCCGACTAGCCACAATGAGCAGTTCTTC.

The chain joins TRBV27 to TRBJ1-4; tentative D call: TRBD1 (6 bases). Looked up from germline, CDR1 is MNHEY and CDR2 is SMNVEV (reference sequence). This CDR3 contains 16 residues. Trimming shortened V by 4 bases and J by 0 bases, and 12 bases separated the two germline ends. The CDR3 region has the DNA TGTGCCAGCAGTTCCGGACAGTATGCAACTAATGAAAAACTGTTTTTT. It translates to CASSSGQYATNEKLFF.

This rearrangement joins TRBV7-2 to TRBJ2-1, with D perhaps matching TRBD1 (6 bases). V dropped 5 bases and J dropped 2 bases, with 13 bases sitting between them. Germline V gene data show CDR1 as SGHTA and CDR2 as FQGNSA. There are 15 residues in the CDR3. The DNA of the CDR3 is TGTGCCAGCAGCCCAGGCCAGGGGACCTACAATGAGCAGTTCTTC. Its translation: CASSPGQGTYNEQFF.

The sample holds one count of this clone. The V and J genes are TRBV5-1 and TRBJ2-7, with TRBD1 matching 7 bases. This CDR3 has 14 amino acids. V trimming: 9 bases; J trimming: 2 bases; junction bases outside the gene matches: 11. The germline V gene encodes CDR1 SGHRS and CDR2 YFSETQ. The CDR3 is CATQKGAGAYEQYV. CDR3 DNA sequence: TGCGCCACCCAAAAGGGGGCCGGAGCCTACGAGCAGTACGTC.

This sequence joins TRBV30 and TRBJ1-1; D not resolved. Germline-derived CDR1 and CDR2 are GTSNPN and SVGIG (reference sequence). Trimming removed 7 bases at V and 2 bases at J, with 11 bases between. The CDR3 contains 12 residues. In DNA form, the CDR3 reads TGTGCCTTCCGGAGGGCCAACACTGAAGCTTTCTTT. Amino acids: CAFRRANTEAFF.

The rearrangement uses TRBV7-3 and TRBJ2-6; possible D gene TRBD1, 5 bases. V lost 5 bases and J lost 2, with 10 bases in between. Per the germline V gene, CDR1 is SGHTA and CDR2 is FQGTGA. The CDR3 length is 15 residues. In nucleotides, the CDR3 is TGTGCCAGCAGCCCAGGGTTCGCTGGGGCCAACGTCCTGACTTTC. Amino acids: CASSPGFAGANVLTF.

This rearrangement joins TRBV9 to TRBJ2-2; TRBD2 aligns across 15 bases. J gave up 9 bases and V 4 bases, and 7 bases lay outside the gene matches. Per germline, CDR1 SGDLS and CDR2 YYNGEE. CDR3 length: 16 amino acids. Here the CDR3 DNA reads TGTGCCAGCAGCACTGGACTAGCGGGAGGGCCCCGGGAGCTGTTTTTT. The encoded protein is CASSTGLAGGPRELFF. Looking up the rest from reference TRBV9 and TRBJ2-2 gives the full variable domain: DSGVTQTPKHLITATGQRVTLRCSPRSGDLSVYWYQQSLDQGLQFLIQYYNGEERAKGNILERFSAQQFPDLHSELNLSSLELGDSALYFCASSTGLAGGPRELFFGEGSRLTVL.

This clone was recorded once. The rearrangement uses TRBV19 and TRBJ1-3; D unclear. CDR3 length: 16 amino acids. The germline V and J ends were trimmed by 7 bases and 3 bases, with 19 bases remaining between them. Germline V gene lookup returns CDR1 LNHDA and CDR2 SQIVND (reference sequence). CDR3 DNA sequence: TGTGCCAGTAACGGTTTCCTCTCATCCCATGGAAACACCATATATTTT. As protein: CASNGFLSSHGNTIYF.

This clone was detected only once. This sequence joins TRBV4-2 and TRBJ2-1, with 9 bases matching TRBD1. CDR3 size: 15 residues. The trim removed 6 bases at V and 9 bases at J, leaving 12 bases unmatched. The germline V gene encodes CDR1 LGHNA and CDR2 YNFKEQ. For the CDR3, the DNA is TGTGCCAGCAGAAAAACCGGGACAGGGAACGGTGAGCAGTTCTTC. Residues: CASRKTGTGNGEQFF.

This chain joins TRBV2 and TRBJ2-3, with a tentative D call TRBD2 (6 bases). Per the germline V gene, CDR1 is SNHLY and CDR2 is FYNNEI. Trimming cost V 5 bases and J 0 bases, with 15 bases left between them. The CDR3 runs 16 residues. The CDR3 coding sequence is TGTGCCAGCAGTCGTCTAGCGAACCCTAGCACAGATACGCAGTATTTT. Protein: CASSRLANPSTDTQYF. Supplemented by reference TRBV2 and TRBJ2-3, the full variable domain reads EPEVTQTPSHQVTQMGQEVILRCVPISNHLYFYWYRQILGQKVEFLVSFYNNEISEKSEIFDDQFSVERPDGSNFTLKIRSTKLEDSAMYFCASSRLANPSTDTQYFGPGTRLTVL.

The chain carries TRBV28 and TRBJ2-1; 7 bases match TRBD2. CDR3 size: 14 residues. The germline V gene encodes CDR1 MDHEN and CDR2 SYDVKM. J gave up 9 bases and V 6 bases, and 11 bases lay outside the gene matches. CDR3 residues: CASSVRGRSGEQFF. CDR3 coding DNA: TGTGCCAGCAGCGTCCGCGGGAGATCGGGTGAGCAGTTCTTC.

The chain combines TRBV25-1 with TRBJ2-3; unclear D gene. With 1 base removed from V and 6 bases from J, the gap between germline ends came to 5 bases. There are 12 residues in the CDR3. Germline lookup yields CDR1 MGHDK and CDR2 SYGVNS. The CDR3 reads CASSECPDTQYF. Written as DNA, the CDR3 is TGTGCCAGCAGTGAATGTCCGGATACGCAGTATTTT.

This clone was observed a single time. The rearrangement links TRBV15 to TRBJ2-5; the D gene is possibly TRBD1 (5 bases). Germline CDR1 is LNHNV and CDR2 is YYDKDF (reference sequence). Trimming removed 7 bases from V and 2 bases from J, with 20 bases in between. There are 16 residues in the CDR3. CDR3 residues: CATMMTDPEPQETQYF. In DNA form, the CDR3 reads TGTGCCACCATGATGACAGACCCGGAACCTCAAGAGACCCAGTACTTC.

This chain joins TRBV5-3 and TRBJ1-5, with D possibly being TRBD1 (6 bases). TRBV5-3 is flagged as an ORF with uncertain function. The CDR3 is made up of 17 amino acids. V was clipped by 10 bases and J by 5 bases, with 28 bases between them. DNA for the CDR3: TGTGCCTTCGTTTATGGCGGGGGCTGGGGAGTACATCAGCCCCAGCATTTT. Residues: CAFVYGGGWGVHQPQHF.

The J gene is TRBJ2-2, the V gene TRBV5-1; no reliable D call. The CDR3 covers 14 residues. Trimming pared 0 bases from V and 1 base from J, leaving 4 bases between. The germline V gene has CDR1 SGHRS and CDR2 YFSETQ. The DNA of the CDR3 is TGCGCCAGCAGCTTGGGACAGAACACCGGGGAGCTGTTTTTT. This codes for CASSLGQNTGELFF.

V and J are TRBV27 and TRBJ2-1, with 7 positions matching TRBD2. CDR3 length: 15 amino acids. The V and J ends lost 4 bases and 0 bases, in that order; junction bases with no gene match: 3. Germline CDR1 MNHEY, CDR2 SMNVEV (reference sequence). CDR3 sequence reads: CASSWGGNSYNEQFF. DNA for the CDR3: TGTGCCAGCAGTTGGGGGGGGAACTCCTACAATGAGCAGTTCTTC.

This sequence joins TRBV5-1 and TRBJ1-3; perhaps TRBD1 as D (5 bases). Germline assignment: CDR1 SGHRS and CDR2 YFSETQ. The V end lost 5 bases, the J end lost 3 bases, and 15 bases lay between the germline ends. The CDR3 is made up of 15 amino acids. CDR3 region: CASRSRGGGGNTIYF. The CDR3 DNA sequence: TGCGCCAGCAGATCCCGTGGGGGAGGTGGAAACACCATATATTTT.

The chain links TRBV29-1 to TRBJ2-1; a possible D gene is TRBD2 (6 bases). This CDR3 has 15 amino acids. V lost 5 bases, J lost 0 bases, and 14 bases lay in between. Germline CDR1 is SQVTM and CDR2 is ANQGSEA. CDR3: CSVLGRKSSYNEQFF. The CDR3, as DNA: TGCAGCGTTTTAGGGAGGAAGAGCTCCTACAATGAGCAGTTCTTC.

The rearrangement links TRBV5-1 to TRBJ1-2; no reliable D call. From germline, CDR1 is SGHRS and CDR2 YFSETQ. There are 13 residues in the CDR3. Trimming took 0 bases from V and 8 from J, leaving 11 bases between them. The CDR3 reads CASSLDLGRGYTF. The DNA of the CDR3 is TGCGCCAGCAGCTTGGATCTGGGGAGGGGCTACACCTTC.